This T cell receptor (beta chain) was documented in a study of T cells in Graves' hyperthyroidism and ophthalmopathy. What was amplified from RNA transcripts were TCR beta CDR3 regions. When the TCR CDR3 underwent first-round RT-PCR, the HTBI primer set was used. MiXCR, run by TCRdb on the multiplex PCR reads, gives a single entry per CDR3 protein. This table has roughly 550,000 distinct CDR3 sequences, roughly 16% appearing once. This clonotype was counted at least ten times. The CDR3 is 14 amino acids. Trimming shortened V by 0 bases and J by 3 bases, and 8 bases separated the two germline ends. The germline gives CDR1 SGHRS, CDR2 YFSETQ.

The chain carries TRBV5-1 and TRBJ2-3; maybe TRBD1 (6 bases). The TCR was taken from a woman aged 25-40 years with Graves' ophthalmopathy. Sequenced input: blood. In DNA form, the CDR3 reads TGCGCCAGCAGCTTGGGACAGGTTACAGATACGCAGTATTTT. Protein: CASSLGQVTDTQYF. Filled out from reference TRBV5-1 and TRBJ2-3, the complete variable domain reads KAGVTQTPRYLIKTRGQQVTLSCSPISGHRSVSWYQQTPGQGLQFLFEYFSETQRNKGNFPGRFSGRQFSNSRSEMNVSTLELGDSALYLCASSLGQVTDTQYFGPGTRLTVL.